The 20 T cell receptor beta chains below were found in one sample sequenced in a study of blood T cell repertoires in COVID-19 (dated by TCRdb to 2020 to 2021). Library preparation was by the immunoSEQ multiplex PCR assay. Sourced from immuneACCESS, this table was stored by TCRdb with only in-frame sequences that have V and J called. A share of the clones is absent; for the studies checked, an unresolved V gene accounts for under half, and the remainder has no known explanation. The sample table records fewer than 200,000 clones; roughly four fifths of these occur just once. Jointly, the top ten make up around 7% of the sample. The sequenced sample was PBMCs or T cells enriched from blood (not recorded which). The receptors stem from a man between 45 and 60 years old who had recovered from COVID-19.

This clone came up a few times. The gene calls are TRBV7-8 and TRBJ1-2; TRBD1 agrees at 10 bases. CDR1 and CDR2 from the germline V gene are SGHVS and FQNEAQ. J was trimmed by 4 bases and V by 3 bases; bases with no gene match: 5. The CDR3 contains 15 residues. CDR3: CASSFGTGDAYGYTF. The CDR3 DNA reads TGTGCCAGCAGCTTCGGGACAGGGGATGCCTATGGCTACACCTTC.

CDR3 bases: TGCAGCGTTGATCGGGGACAGTATGGCTACACCTTC. Translating gives CSVDRGQYGYTF. This chain uses TRBV29-1 with TRBJ1-2; 7 bases are a match to TRBD1. V lost 3 bases to trimming and J lost 5 bases; unmatched junction nucleotides: 3. The CDR3 sequence is 12 residues long. The germline gives CDR1 SQVTM, CDR2 ANQGSEA.

The rearrangement uses TRBV11-3 and TRBJ1-1; 8 bases align to TRBD1. Germline V CDR1 and CDR2: SGHNT, YENEEA. The CDR3 consists of 18 residues. V shed 2 bases and J 0 bases; nucleotides not matched to a gene: 11. The CDR3 DNA reads as TGTGCCAGCAGCTTACCCCCCGGACAGGGCGGGATGAACACTGAAGCTTTCTTT. Translating gives CASSLPPGQGGMNTEAFF.

The rearrangement joins TRBV27 to TRBJ2-7; no clear D gene. The V gene's germline CDR1 is MNHEY and CDR2 SMNVEV (reference sequence). The V gene lost 5 bases and the J gene lost 1 base, with 15 bases spanning the gap. The CDR3 runs 15 residues. The CDR3: CASSGVWSGSYEQYF. CDR3 in DNA: TGTGCCAGCAGTGGAGTTTGGTCTGGATCCTACGAGCAGTACTTC.

This chain links TRBV29-1 with TRBJ1-1; a possible D gene is TRBD1 (6 bases). V was trimmed by 6 bases and J by 0 bases, leaving 11 bases between them. The germline CDR1 and CDR2 sequences are SQVTM and ANQGSEA. The CDR3 runs 13 residues. The CDR3 is CSVNRDMNTEAFF. The CDR3, as DNA: TGCAGCGTGAACAGGGACATGAACACTGAAGCTTTCTTT.

The gene calls are TRBV25-1 and TRBJ2-1, with 8 nucleotides matching TRBD2. J lost 6 bases, V lost 3 bases, and 4 bases had no gene match. This CDR3 contains 14 residues. Germline-derived CDR1 and CDR2 are MGHDK and SYGVNS. The DNA of the CDR3 is TGTGCCAGCAGTGACGCGGGGGGTAGCAATGAGCAGTTCTTC. It yields the protein CASSDAGGSNEQFF. The variable domain in full, completed from reference TRBV25-1 and TRBJ2-1, reads EADIYQTPRYLVIGTGKKITLECSQTMGHDKMYWYQQDPGMELHLIHYSYGVNSTEKGDLSSESTVSRIRTEHFPLTLESARPSHTSQYLCASSDAGGSNEQFFGPGTRLTVL.

The CDR3 DNA follows: TGTGCCAGCAGGTCCGGGGGTGCTGAAGCTTTCTTT. Its translation: CASRSGGAEAFF. J is TRBJ1-1 and V is TRBV12-3 or TRBV12-4, with a tentative D call TRBD1 (5 bases). Trimming stripped 6 bases from V and 6 bases from J, with 11 bases between. CDR3 length: 12 amino acids.

The chain links TRBV7-9 to TRBJ2-1; 7 positions agree with TRBD2. The CDR3 contains 16 residues. CDR1 SEHNR and CDR2 FQNEAQ come from the germline V gene (reference sequence). Trimming took 0 bases from V and 4 from J; bases not matched to a gene: 6. This CDR3 reads CASSLAGASGYNEQFF. The DNA for the CDR3 is TGTGCCAGCAGCTTAGCTGGGGCTAGCGGATACAATGAGCAGTTCTTC.

The CDR3 region has the DNA TGTGCCAGCAGCCATTATCGCAAGGGGAGCTACACCTTC. It is translated as CASSHYRKGSYTF. This chain joins TRBV11-2 and TRBJ1-2; D is possibly TRBD1 (5 bases). This CDR3 has 13 residues. Per germline, CDR1 SGHAT and CDR2 FQNNGV. The V end lost 5 bases, the J end lost 9 bases, and 16 bases lay between the germline ends.

This clone was seen only once. The chain employs TRBV7-3 and TRBJ1-2; TRBD1 agrees at 8 bases. V was pared by 1 base and J by 6 bases, with 7 bases of the junction left unmatched. The CDR3 is 15 residues long. Germline CDR1 reads SGHTA; CDR2 reads FQGTGA. The CDR3 region has the DNA TGTGCCAGCAGCTTAAGCCCGACAGGGGCGGATGGCTACACCTTC. This encodes CASSLSPTGADGYTF.

The chain combines TRBV5-1 with TRBJ1-6; D is ambiguous. Germline V gives CDR1 SGHRS, CDR2 YFSETQ. This CDR3 is 15 amino acids long. Deletions cut 1 base from V and 6 bases from J, with 11 bases between. The CDR3 coding sequence is TGCGCCAGCAGCTTGCGGGTCGAGTCTAATTCACCCCTCCACTTT. This codes for CASSLRVESNSPLHF.

This sequence joins TRBV21-1 and TRBJ1-6; the table's TRBD1 call for D was not verified on the DNA. TRBV21-1 is a pseudogene. This CDR3 is built from 17 residues. The CDR3 sequence is CASSPRDRSSYNSPLHF. DNA for the CDR3: TGTGCCAGCAGCCCCCGGGACAGGAGCTCCTATAATTCACCCCTCCACTTT.

The chain is built from TRBV3-1 (or the pseudogene TRBV3-2) and TRBJ1-6, with TRBD1 matching over 7 bases. The CDR3 spans 14 residues. Unmatched junction bases numbered 7, after V lost 7 bases and J lost 7 bases. Germline V gene sequence: CDR1 LGHDT, CDR2 YNNKEL (reference sequence). The CDR3 coding sequence is TGTGCCAGCATGCGGGGACAGAGAAATTCACCCCTCCACTTT. This encodes CASMRGQRNSPLHF.

The chain recombines TRBV7-9 with TRBJ1-1; 7 positions agree with TRBD1. V was clipped by 1 base and J by 3 bases; unmatched bases: 2. Germline CDR1 reads SEHNR; CDR2 reads FQNEAQ (reference sequence). The CDR3 is made up of 14 amino acids. As DNA, the CDR3 is TGTGCCAGCAGCTTAGTAGGGACAGACACTGAAGCTTTCTTT. This translates into CASSLVGTDTEAFF.

A few counts support this clone. J is TRBJ2-3 and V is TRBV18; D is perhaps TRBD2 (6 bases). The CDR3 has 14 residues. V lost 8 bases, J lost 6 bases, and 18 bases lay in between. Germline CDR1 and CDR2: KGHSH and LQKENI. The CDR3 DNA reads as TGTGCCAGCCGACGGGGGTCCCAACGGGATACGCAGTATTTT. It translates to CASRRGSQRDTQYF.

The V and J genes are TRBV29-1 and TRBJ1-5, with D perhaps TRBD1 (6 bases). This CDR3 spans 14 amino acids. Germline V gives CDR1 SQVTM, CDR2 ANQGSEA. V was pared by 6 bases and J by 1 base, with 13 bases between. The CDR3 sequence is CSVGEGGSNQPQHF. CDR3 sequence (DNA): TGCAGCGTGGGGGAGGGGGGCAGCAATCAGCCCCAGCATTTT.

V is TRBV6-5 and J is TRBJ1-2; the match to TRBD1 covers 7 bases. The CDR3 is 14 amino acids. Germline CDR1 is MNHEY and CDR2 is SVGAGI. Trimming cost V 7 bases and J 10 bases; bases outside gene matches: 15. The CDR3 reads CASTPTTGPSAYTF. The DNA of the CDR3 is TGTGCCAGCACCCCCACGACAGGGCCTTCGGCCTACACCTTC.

This clone was seen just once. This chain uses TRBV7-9 with TRBJ1-5; no definite D call. This CDR3 spans 12 amino acids. Germline CDR1 SEHNR, CDR2 FQNEAQ (reference sequence). Trimming took 3 bases from V and 9 from J, leaving 9 bases between them. The CDR3 here is CASSFGEGPQHF. In DNA, the CDR3 is TGTGCCAGCAGCTTCGGGGAGGGGCCCCAGCATTTT.

This clone appeared a single time. J is TRBJ2-1 and V is TRBV29-1; 8 nucleotides line up with TRBD1. The CDR3 contains 12 residues. The V gene's germline CDR1 is SQVTM and CDR2 ANQGSEA. V was pared by 4 bases and J by 4 bases, with 0 bases of the junction left unmatched. DNA for the CDR3: TGCAGCGTTGGACAGGGGTACAATGAGCAGTTCTTC. Residues: CSVGQGYNEQFF.

This chain links TRBV7-2 with TRBJ1-4, with D possibly being TRBD1 (6 bases). This CDR3 contains 15 residues. Germline CDR1 is SGHTA and CDR2 is FQGNSA. Trimming stripped 1 base from V and 0 bases from J, with 6 bases between. The CDR3: CASSLGDTTNEKLFF. CDR3 sequence (DNA): TGTGCCAGCAGCTTAGGGGACACAACTAATGAAAAACTGTTTTTT.